A selection of T cell receptor beta chains follows, all from one sample in a study of memory CD4+ T cells and cytomegalovirus serostatus. TCRdb's copy holds only in-frame clones and misses some; the assay was immunoSEQ multiplex PCR. The sample holds 80,000 or so clones, roughly three quarters seen once. The sequencing sample was made of memory CD4+ T cells from blood. All receptors come from an adult in good health and CMV-seropositive. Both conserved end residues are part of each CDR3. D genes are given only for firm matches. Where a row states a size, it is once, few, many or the class of an expanded clone; other rows omit it.

J,D,size,V,CDR3,DNA
TRBJ2-7,.,.,TRBV5-4,CASSPLGGGQYF,TGTGCCAGCAGCCCACTAGGAGGAGGGCAGTACTTC
TRBJ1-2,.,.,TRBV15,CATSQLHEYNYGYTF,TGTGCCACCAGCCAACTTCACGAATATAACTATGGCTACACCTTC
TRBJ1-1,.,.,TRBV18,CASSPQRDPEAFF,TGTGCCAGCTCACCTCAGAGGGACCCTGAAGCTTTCTTT
TRBJ1-2,TRBD1,few,TRBV11-3,CASSSAGTGYGYTF,TGTGCCAGCAGCTCGGCCGGGACAGGTTATGGCTACACCTTC
TRBJ2-5,.,.,TRBV14,CASSRGPETQYF,TGTGCCAGCAGCCGGGGCCCTGAGACCCAGTACTTC
TRBJ2-3,.,.,TRBV28,CATTSLGAGTDTQYF,TGTGCCACCACCTCCTTGGGGGCCGGAACAGATACGCAGTATTTT
TRBJ2-1,TRBD2,.,TRBV5-4,CASNLNPSGEGSNEQFF,TGTGCCAGCAACTTGAACCCTAGCGGGGAAGGAAGCAATGAGCAGTTCTTC
TRBJ1-1,.,few,TRBV29-1,CSVAETSNTEAFF,TGCAGCGTTGCCGAAACTTCAAACACTGAAGCTTTCTTT
TRBJ2-6,.,.,TRBV7-2,CASSFNRGANVLTF,TGTGCCAGCAGCTTCAATCGGGGGGCCAACGTCCTGACTTTC
TRBJ2-7,.,.,TRBV7-2,CASSSRRDRSSYEQYF,TGTGCCAGCAGCTCTCGCCGGGACCGTTCCTCCTACGAGCAGTACTTC
TRBJ1-2,.,.,TRBV5-1,CASSRDTNILGYTF,TGCGCCAGCAGCCGGGACACCAATATCTTGGGCTACACCTTC
TRBJ2-1,.,.,TRBV7-2,CASSLASQGNEQFF,TGTGCCAGCAGCTTAGCTTCCCAGGGAAATGAGCAGTTCTTC
TRBJ1-5,.,.,TRBV5-1,CASSLGGGFGQPQHF,TGCGCCAGCAGCTTGGGCGGGGGGTTTGGCCAGCCCCAGCATTTT
TRBJ1-2,TRBD1,.,TRBV4-2,CLTGAWGYTF,TGTCTCACAGGGGCGTGGGGCTACACCTTC
TRBJ1-1,TRBD1,.,TRBV28,CASRGQTEAFF,TGTGCCAGCAGGGGACAGACTGAAGCTTTCTTT
TRBJ2-3,.,once,TRBV19,CASSIPVDPLLTDTQYF,TGTGCCAGTAGTATCCCGGTGGACCCCCTGCTCACAGATACGCAGTATTTT
TRBJ2-1,TRBD2,few,TRBV7-7,CASSLDLSGVEQFF,TGTGCCAGCAGCTTAGACCTTAGCGGGGTTGAGCAGTTCTTC
TRBJ1-2,TRBD1,few,TRBV11-2,CASSAGQFYTF,TGTGCCAGCAGCGCGGGACAGTTCTACACCTTC
TRBJ2-1,TRBD2,.,TRBV11-3,CASSFGGLGLYNEQFF,TGTGCCAGCAGCTTTGGGGGACTAGGGCTCTACAATGAGCAGTTCTTC
TRBJ2-1,TRBD2,.,TRBV2,CASDPNLAANEQFF,TGTGCCAGCGATCCGAATCTAGCGGCCAATGAGCAGTTCTTC